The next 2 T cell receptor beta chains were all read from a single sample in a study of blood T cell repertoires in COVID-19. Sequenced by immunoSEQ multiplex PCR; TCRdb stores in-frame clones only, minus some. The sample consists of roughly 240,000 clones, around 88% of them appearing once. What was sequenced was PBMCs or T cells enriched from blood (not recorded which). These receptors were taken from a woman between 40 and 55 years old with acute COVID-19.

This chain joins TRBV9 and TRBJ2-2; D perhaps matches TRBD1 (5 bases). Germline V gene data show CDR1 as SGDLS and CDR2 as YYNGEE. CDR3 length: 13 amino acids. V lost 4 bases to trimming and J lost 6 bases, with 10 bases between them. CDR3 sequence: CASSLIGAGELFF. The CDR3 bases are TGTGCCAGCAGCCTCATAGGGGCCGGGGAGCTGTTTTTT.

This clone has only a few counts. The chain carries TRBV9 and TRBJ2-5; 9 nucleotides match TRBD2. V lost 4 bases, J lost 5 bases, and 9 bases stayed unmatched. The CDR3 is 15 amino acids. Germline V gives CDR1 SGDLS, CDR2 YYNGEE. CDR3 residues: CASSNGGGGAETQYF. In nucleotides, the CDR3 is TGTGCCAGCAGCAATGGTGGCGGGGGGGCCGAGACCCAGTACTTC.